A single sample is the source of the 23 T cell receptor beta chains below, sequenced in a study of memory CD4+ T cells and cytomegalovirus serostatus (dated by TCRdb to between 2018 and 2021). A FACSAria II was used to sort memory CD4+ T cells, defined as single viable CD3+CD4+CD8-CD45RO+ cells. Receptor libraries were prepared by the immunoSEQ multiplex PCR assay. As stored in TCRdb, this immuneACCESS dataset retains in-frame rearrangements with V and J assigned. A fraction of the clones does not appear; measured against another copy, unresolved V genes explain less than half of the discrepancy, and the remainder lacks a known reason. The sample has 40,000 to 50,000 clones on record, over 65% of them singletons. The ten largest clones capture approximately 1.8% of the sample. Sequencing input: memory CD4+ T cells from blood. The receptors come from an adult in good health and CMV-seronegative.

This clone was seen once. V and J are TRBV30 and TRBJ1-1, with unresolved D. This CDR3 is 12 amino acids long. Germline CDR1 and CDR2: GTSNPN and SVGIG (reference sequence). The V and J ends lost 1 base and 6 bases respectively, with 9 bases between them. CDR3 in amino acids: CAWSESHPEAFF. CDR3 sequence (DNA): TGTGCCTGGAGTGAATCGCACCCTGAAGCTTTCTTT.

This clone was picked up a small number of times. V is TRBV4-2 and J is TRBJ2-2; D remains ambiguous. Germline CDR1 LGHNA, CDR2 YNFKEQ. Between the trimmed V and J ends, which lost 0 bases and 1 base, there was a span of 6 bases. The CDR3 consists of 15 residues. Here the CDR3 reads CASSQDYGNTGELFF. CDR3 DNA sequence: TGTGCCAGCAGCCAAGATTACGGGAACACCGGGGAGCTGTTTTTT.

The sample holds a few counts of this clone. The J gene is TRBJ1-6, the V gene TRBV12-5; no clear D gene. V was shortened by 3 bases and J by 7 bases, with 10 bases between the two germline ends. The germline gives CDR1 LGHNT, CDR2 FRNRAP. The CDR3 totals 14 residues. The CDR3 nucleotides are TGTGCTAGTGGTTTAAACATCGGAAATTCACCCCTCCACTTT. Its protein product is CASGLNIGNSPLHF.

The count of this clone is one. This rearrangement joins TRBV10-3 to TRBJ1-3, with D uncertain. The germline CDR1 and CDR2 sequences are ENHRY and SYGVKD. Trimming stripped 6 bases from V and 4 bases from J, with 4 bases between. The CDR3 runs 11 residues. The CDR3 nucleotides read TGTGCCATCAGCTCCGGAAACACCATATATTTT. Translation: CAISSGNTIYF.

For this clone: The same CDR3 can be traced to other DNA sequences in this sample. The rearrangement uses TRBV29-1 and TRBJ2-3, with 8 bases that match TRBD2. Per the germline V gene, CDR1 is SQVTM and CDR2 is ANQGSEA. This CDR3 has 13 amino acids. V trimming: 4 bases; J trimming: 4 bases; junction bases outside the gene matches: 4. This CDR3 is CSVVRRGADTQYF. The CDR3 region has the DNA TGCAGCGTTGTTCGGCGGGGGGCAGATACGCAGTATTTT.

This clone was observed a handful of times. The V call is TRBV5-6, the J call TRBJ2-5, with D perhaps matching TRBD2 (6 bases). Trimming cost V 5 bases and J 3 bases, with 23 bases left between them. Germline V CDR1 and CDR2: SGHDT, YYEEEE. The CDR3 spans 17 residues. CDR3 sequence reads: CASSSLGRWPGEETQYF. Here the CDR3 DNA reads TGTGCCAGCAGTTCCCTCGGGCGGTGGCCGGGGGAAGAGACCCAGTACTTC. The full variable domain, rest sourced from reference TRBV5-6 and TRBJ2-5, is DAGVTQSPTHLIKTRGQQVTLRCSPKSGHDTVSWYQQALGQGPQFIFQYYEEEERQRGNFPDRFSGHQFPNYSSELNVNALLLGDSALYLCASSSLGRWPGEETQYFGPGTRLLVL.

The chain uses TRBV28 and TRBJ2-5; possibly TRBD2 for D (5 bases). The CDR3 totals 15 residues. Looked up from germline, CDR1 is MDHEN and CDR2 is SYDVKM. The germline V and J ends were trimmed by 5 bases and 3 bases, with 16 bases remaining between them. The CDR3 protein is CASSPPGSLKETQYF. As DNA, the CDR3 is TGTGCCAGCAGTCCTCCGGGAAGCTTGAAAGAGACCCAGTACTTC.

The rearrangement joins TRBV6-5 to TRBJ1-1, with 10 bases lining up with TRBD1. Germline CDR1 and CDR2: MNHEY and SVGAGI. J lost 1 base, V lost 4 bases, and 6 bases had no gene match. This CDR3 is built from 16 residues. CDR3 amino acids: CASSSDRGRGNTEAFF. Written as DNA, the CDR3 is TGTGCCAGCAGTTCCGACAGGGGGCGGGGGAACACTGAAGCTTTCTTT.

V is TRBV18 and J is TRBJ1-5; D gene ambiguous. The CDR3 runs to 13 residues. V was pared by 6 bases and J by 7 bases, with 13 bases between. CDR1 and CDR2 from the germline V gene are KGHSH and LQKENI. This chain's CDR3 is CASSPGVGQPQHF. CDR3 coding DNA: TGTGCCAGCTCCCCAGGTGTCGGCCAGCCCCAGCATTTT.

V usage is TRBV5-1 and J usage is TRBJ2-1, with 7 bases fitting TRBD2. CDR1 SGHRS and CDR2 YFSETQ come from the germline V gene. V was pared by 0 bases and J by 8 bases, with 8 bases of the junction left unmatched. The CDR3 spans 15 residues. The CDR3 protein is CASSLESGAWDEQFF. DNA for the CDR3: TGCGCCAGCAGCTTGGAAAGCGGGGCGTGGGATGAGCAGTTCTTC.

The V and J genes are TRBV5-1 and TRBJ2-7; D perhaps matches TRBD1 (6 bases). This CDR3 has 15 residues. The germline gives CDR1 SGHRS, CDR2 YFSETQ. Trimming shortened V by 0 bases and J by 3 bases, and 13 bases separated the two germline ends. CDR3 loop: CASSLEGQSNYEQYF. As DNA, the CDR3 is TGCGCCAGCAGCTTGGAAGGACAGTCCAACTACGAGCAGTACTTC.

This clone was seen a handful of times. Because the CDR3's place on the DNA is in doubt, the DNA is left out and the CDR3 is given as listed by TCRdb. The V and J genes are TRBV21-1 and TRBJ2-4; the table's D call of TRBD2 was not tested on the DNA. TRBV21-1 is deemed a pseudogene. Counting both end residues, the CDR3 totals 22 amino acids. CDR3 residues: CASSNRAWTFSTSAPGGGVQYF.

This sequence joins TRBV18 and TRBJ2-3; no reliable D call. Trimming removed 5 bases at V and 2 bases at J, with 14 bases between. Germline CDR1 is KGHSH and CDR2 is LQKENI. The CDR3 runs 15 residues. Here the CDR3 DNA reads TGTGCCAGCTCATCCACAGTAAAAACCACAGATACGCAGTATTTT. Amino acids: CASSSTVKTTDTQYF.

The chain links TRBV10-1 to TRBJ2-5; tentatively, D is TRBD1 (6 bases). The closer fit of TRBJ2-7 to the DNA end suggests the J call may be wrong. Germline V CDR1 and CDR2: WNHNN, SYGVQD (reference sequence). The CDR3 length is 15 residues. CDR3 DNA: TGCGCCAGCAGTGATGGAACAGGGACCGGCTACGAGCAGTACTTC. Protein: CASSDGTGTGYEQYF.

V gene TRBV6-5 combines with J gene TRBJ1-1; D possibly corresponds to TRBD1 (6 bases). Germline V gene sequence: CDR1 MNHEY, CDR2 SVGAGI. V was trimmed by 0 bases and J by 9 bases, leaving 17 bases between them. There are 15 residues in the CDR3. CDR3 sequence reads: CASSYSRRPGAQAFF. The CDR3 DNA reads TGTGCCAGCAGTTACTCGAGAAGGCCAGGGGCACAAGCTTTCTTT.

This chain uses TRBV6-4 with TRBJ2-7, with 9 nucleotides matching TRBD2. CDR1 MRHNA and CDR2 SNTAGT come from the germline V gene. V lost 10 bases to trimming and J lost 2 bases; unmatched junction nucleotides: 9. The CDR3 has 14 amino acids. The CDR3, as DNA: TGTGCCATCAGGTATGCGGGGGGGCCCTACGAGCAGTACTTC. Amino acid sequence: CAIRYAGGPYEQYF.

The V gene is TRBV6-5, the J gene TRBJ2-4, with TRBD2 matching 7 bases. CDR3 length: 13 amino acids. The V segment lost 6 bases and the J segment 3 bases; nucleotides outside the gene matches: 2. Germline CDR1 and CDR2: MNHEY and SVGAGI. The CDR3 loop is CASSSGDKNIQYF. The CDR3 DNA follows: TGTGCCAGCAGCAGCGGGGACAAAAACATTCAGTACTTC.

The chain is built from TRBV18 and TRBJ2-7; D is uncertain. This CDR3 has 13 residues. Per the germline V gene, CDR1 is KGHSH and CDR2 is LQKENI. The V gene lost 0 bases and the J gene lost 0 bases, with 3 bases spanning the gap. Written as DNA, the CDR3 is TGTGCCAGCTCACCACCTTTCTCCTACGAGCAGTACTTC. This translates into CASSPPFSYEQYF.

The chain carries TRBV4-1 and TRBJ1-4; D is unclear. The length of the CDR3 is 16 residues. Germline V CDR1 and CDR2: MGHRA, YSYEKL. V shed 4 bases and J shed 6 bases, with 18 bases lying between them. The CDR3 protein is CASSPHPGELDEKLFF. CDR3 in DNA: TGCGCCAGCAGCCCCCACCCTGGAGAACTGGATGAAAAACTGTTTTTT.

The J gene is TRBJ1-4, the V gene TRBV5-1; 8 nucleotides line up with TRBD1. Germline V gene data show CDR1 as SGHRS and CDR2 as YFSETQ. This CDR3 contains 16 residues. After removal of 2 bases from V and 3 bases from J, the junction contained 6 bases not matched to a gene. The CDR3 protein is CASSLGQGPANEKLFF. CDR3 nucleotide sequence: TGCGCCAGCAGCTTAGGACAGGGTCCAGCTAATGAAAAACTGTTTTTT.

This chain joins TRBV6-4 and TRBJ2-3, with a weak D call TRBD1 (5 bases). Trimming left V 5 bases short and J 2 bases short, with 11 bases between. Germline-derived CDR1 and CDR2 are MRHNA and SNTAGT. The CDR3 has 14 amino acids. For the CDR3, the DNA is TGTGCCAGCAGTCAGGGCATCACCACAGATACGCAGTATTTT. Amino acid sequence: CASSQGITTDTQYF.

The chain is built from TRBV27 and TRBJ2-1, with D perhaps TRBD2 (6 bases). This CDR3 has 16 amino acids. Germline lookup yields CDR1 MNHEY and CDR2 SMNVEV (reference sequence). V dropped 2 bases and J dropped 7 bases, with 18 bases sitting between them. The CDR3 reads CASSLRVAARRNEQFF. CDR3 bases: TGTGCCAGCAGTTTAAGAGTAGCGGCCCGCCGGAATGAGCAGTTCTTC.

In DNA, the CDR3 is TGTGCCAGCAGCTTGGCCGGGGAGGGCGAGCAGTACTTC. Its translation is CASSLAGEGEQYF. The gene calls are TRBV5-4 and TRBJ2-7; TRBD2 aligns across 7 bases. The CDR3 runs to 13 residues. CDR1 SGHNT and CDR2 YYREEE come from the germline V gene (reference sequence). Trimming took 0 bases from V and 6 from J; bases not matched to a gene: 3.